Listed here are 6 T cell receptor beta chains from one sample, sequenced in a study of blood T cell repertoires in COVID-19. The protocol was immunoSEQ multiplex PCR, while the TCRdb copy is restricted to in-frame clones and leaves out a portion. The sample holds approximately 150,000 clones; about 91% are singletons and the top ten take roughly 1.5%. The source material was peripheral blood. Receptors originate from a woman in her forties or fifties with acute or convalescent COVID-19.

V gene TRBV5-6 combines with J gene TRBJ2-7; D perhaps matches TRBD1 (5 bases). CDR1 is SGHDT, CDR2 YYEEEE, per germline. V was cut by 4 bases and J by 9 bases, with 14 bases left in between. The CDR3 is 12 amino acids. The DNA for the CDR3 is TGTGCCAGCAGCGTCCAGGGTGGGTCGCAGTACTTC. Translating gives CASSVQGGSQYF. The full variable domain, completed using reference TRBV5-6 and TRBJ2-7, is DAGVTQSPTHLIKTRGQQVTLRCSPKSGHDTVSWYQQALGQGPQFIFQYYEEEERQRGNFPDRFSGHQFPNYSSELNVNALLLGDSALYLCASSVQGGSQYFGPGTRLTVT.

Only one count was recorded for this clone. V usage is TRBV30 and J usage is TRBJ2-1; no clear D gene. The CDR3 loop spans 10 amino acids. Germline V CDR1 and CDR2: GTSNPN, SVGIG (reference sequence). V was cut by 0 bases and J by 8 bases, with 2 bases left in between. The CDR3 region has the DNA TGTGCCTGGAGTGTCTATGAGCAGTTCTTC. This translates into CAWSVYEQFF. Complete variable domain (other parts from reference TRBV30 and TRBJ2-1): SQTIHQWPATLVQPVGSPLSLECTVEGTSNPNLYWYRQAAGRGLQLLFYSVGIGQISSEVPQNLSASRPQDRQFILSSKKLLLSDSGFYLCAWSVYEQFFGPGTRLTVL.

The chain carries TRBV11-2 and TRBJ2-1; TRBD2 matches 7 bases. J lost 3 bases, V lost 3 bases, and 2 bases had no gene match. Looked up from germline, CDR1 is SGHAT and CDR2 is FQNNGV. This CDR3 contains 14 residues. The CDR3 sequence is CASSFRGVYNEQFF. Written as DNA, the CDR3 is TGTGCCAGCAGCTTTCGGGGGGTCTACAATGAGCAGTTCTTC.

There are a few counts of this clone. The V and J genes are TRBV9 and TRBJ1-1, with D perhaps TRBD1 (5 bases). The CDR3 is made up of 16 amino acids. Germline CDR1 and CDR2: SGDLS and YYNGEE. V lost 0 bases and J 1 base, leaving 13 bases between the germline ends. CDR3 DNA: TGTGCCAGCAGCGTAGTTTCGGGGGTCCAGAACACTGAAGCTTTCTTT. Translation: CASSVVSGVQNTEAFF. The full variable domain, with the rest looked up from reference TRBV9 and TRBJ1-1, is DSGVTQTPKHLITATGQRVTLRCSPRSGDLSVYWYQQSLDQGLQFLIQYYNGEERAKGNILERFSAQQFPDLHSELNLSSLELGDSALYFCASSVVSGVQNTEAFFGQGTRLTVV.

The chain uses TRBV2 and TRBJ2-2, with 11 bases matching TRBD1. The V and J ends lost 8 bases and 5 bases, in that order; junction bases with no gene match: 1. CDR1 SNHLY and CDR2 FYNNEI come from the germline V gene. This CDR3 region has 13 residues. The chain's CDR3 is CASGTGGTGELFF. For the CDR3, the DNA is TGTGCCAGCGGGACAGGGGGTACCGGGGAGCTGTTTTTT. Full variable domain (rest looked up from reference TRBV2 and TRBJ2-2): EPEVTQTPSHQVTQMGQEVILRCVPISNHLYFYWYRQILGQKVEFLVSFYNNEISEKSEIFDDQFSVERPDGSNFTLKIRSTKLEDSAMYFCASGTGGTGELFFGEGSRLTVL.

J is TRBJ2-1 and V is TRBV7-2, with no clear D. This CDR3 is 16 amino acids long. CDR1 SGHTA and CDR2 FQGNSA come from the germline V gene. V lost 3 bases, J lost 6 bases, and 18 bases lay in between. The DNA of the CDR3 is TGTGCCAGCAGCTTCGGCGTGACTCTGCTGGGCAATGAGCAGTTCTTC. It is translated as CASSFGVTLLGNEQFF.